The 7 T cell receptor beta chains given below trace back to one sample, sequenced in a study of blood T cell repertoires in COVID-19. The table came from immunoSEQ multiplex PCR; TCRdb's copy has only in-frame clones and leaves some out. The sample contains about 200,000 clones, around 87% of which appear only once. Sequenced input: peripheral blood. The origin of the receptors is a man aged 55 to 69 with acute or convalescent COVID-19.

The chain links TRBV7-9 to TRBJ2-5; D ambiguous. The CDR3 contains 12 residues. The V gene lost 4 bases and the J gene lost 9 bases, with 12 bases spanning the gap. Germline assignment: CDR1 SEHNR and CDR2 FQNEAQ (reference sequence). The CDR3, as DNA: TGTGCCAGCAGCTCTTATGAGGTGGCCCAGTACTTC. Amino acid sequence: CASSSYEVAQYF.

The CDR3 sequence is CASSFDRGAQFF. The DNA for the CDR3 is TGTGCCAGCAGCTTCGACAGGGGTGCGCAGTTCTTC. This chain connects TRBV12-3 or TRBV12-4 to TRBJ2-1, with 8 bases identical to TRBD1. The CDR3 is made up of 12 amino acids. The junction had 7 bases not matched to a gene; V was cut back by 6 bases and J by 12 bases.

The chain recombines TRBV4-1 with TRBJ1-2, with 10 bases fitting TRBD1. Germline V lookup: CDR1 MGHRA, CDR2 YSYEKL. The CDR3 has 16 amino acids. V lost 1 base, J lost 2 bases, and 4 bases stayed unmatched. CDR3 DNA sequence: TGCGCCAGCAGCCAAGCGGGGGGACAGGGGAACTATGGCTACACCTTC. Translated: CASSQAGGQGNYGYTF.

V and J are TRBV6-2 or TRBV6-3 and TRBJ1-2, with D perhaps TRBD1 (5 bases). V shed 2 bases and J shed 8 bases, with 21 bases lying between them. Germline values: CDR1 MNHEY, CDR2 SVGEGT. This CDR3 spans 16 amino acids. The CDR3 bases are TGTGCCAGCAGTTACGTCGGGGGAGGACAAAAGGGCGGCTACACCTTC. Its translation is CASSYVGGGQKGGYTF.

J is TRBJ2-7 and V is TRBV15; D perhaps matches TRBD2 (5 bases). Trimming removed 3 bases from V and 5 bases from J, with 11 bases in between. Germline assignment: CDR1 LNHNV and CDR2 YYDKDF (reference sequence). CDR3 length: 13 amino acids. The CDR3 reads CATSRRTRDEQYF. The DNA of the CDR3 is TGTGCCACCAGCAGGAGGACGAGGGACGAGCAGTACTTC.

CDR3 nucleotides: TGCGCCAGCAGCCCGGCGGGCGGGAGCTCCTACAATGAGCAGTTCTTC. It translates to CASSPAGGSSYNEQFF. V usage is TRBV5-1 and J usage is TRBJ2-1; TRBD2 matches at 7 bases. The ends lost 4 bases at V and 0 bases at J; junction bases unmatched: 7. The CDR3 extends over 16 amino acids. Per the germline V gene, CDR1 is SGHRS and CDR2 is YFSETQ.

This sequence joins TRBV5-1 and TRBJ1-1; 9 bases are shared with TRBD1. This CDR3 is 14 amino acids long. The germline CDR1 and CDR2 sequences are SGHRS and YFSETQ. V shed 5 bases and J 6 bases; nucleotides not matched to a gene: 8. The CDR3 loop reads CASSFRDREAEAFF. In nucleotides, the CDR3 is TGCGCCAGCAGTTTCCGGGACAGGGAGGCTGAAGCTTTCTTT.